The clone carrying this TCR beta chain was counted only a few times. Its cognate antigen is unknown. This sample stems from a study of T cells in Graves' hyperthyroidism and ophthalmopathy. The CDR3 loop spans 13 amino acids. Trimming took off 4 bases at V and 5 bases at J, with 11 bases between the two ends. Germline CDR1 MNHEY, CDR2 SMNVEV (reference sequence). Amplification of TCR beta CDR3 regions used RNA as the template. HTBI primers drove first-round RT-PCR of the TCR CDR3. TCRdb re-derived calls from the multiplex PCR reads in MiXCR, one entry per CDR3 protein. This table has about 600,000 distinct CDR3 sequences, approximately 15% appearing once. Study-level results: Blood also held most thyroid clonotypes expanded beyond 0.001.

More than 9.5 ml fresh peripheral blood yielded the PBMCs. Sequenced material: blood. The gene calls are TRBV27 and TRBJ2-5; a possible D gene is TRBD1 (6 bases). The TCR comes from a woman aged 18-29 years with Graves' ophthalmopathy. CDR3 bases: TGTGCCAGCAGTTGGACAGCAAGGGAGACCCAGTACTTC. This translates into CASSWTARETQYF.